These 6 T cell receptor beta chains were sequenced from one sample in a study of blood T cell repertoires in COVID-19. Profiled with immunoSEQ multiplex PCR; TCRdb holds only in-frame clones, not every one. Of 70,000 to 95,000 clones listed, approximately 86% are singletons. The sample consisted of peripheral blood. Receptors originate from a woman aged 70 to 79 with active or convalescent COVID-19.

This chain uses TRBV6-5 with TRBJ1-1; unclear D gene. V gave up 5 bases and J gave up 1 base, with 11 bases separating them. The germline CDR1 and CDR2 sequences are MNHEY and SVGAGI. The CDR3 is 14 residues long. The CDR3 loop is CASSLKTGNTEAFF. For the CDR3, the DNA is TGTGCCAGCAGTCTGAAAACGGGGAACACTGAAGCTTTCTTT.

V gene TRBV3-1 (or the pseudogene TRBV3-2) combines with J gene TRBJ2-7; D not certain. The CDR3 covers 16 residues. V lost 0 bases, J lost 4 bases, and 16 bases lay in between. Germline V gene lookup returns CDR1 LGHDT and CDR2 YNNKEL (reference sequence). CDR3 sequence: CASSQESHARGYEQYF. Here the CDR3 DNA reads TGTGCCAGCAGCCAAGAATCCCACGCCAGAGGATACGAGCAGTACTTC.

The chain couples TRBV2 to TRBJ1-2, with D maybe TRBD1 (5 bases). With 4 bases removed from V and 6 bases from J, the gap between germline ends came to 9 bases. Germline CDR1 reads SNHLY; CDR2 reads FYNNEI. CDR3 size: 12 residues. The CDR3 sequence is CASSVRDHGYTF. The CDR3 coding sequence is TGTGCCAGCAGTGTCAGGGATCATGGCTACACCTTC.

This clone was detected only a few times. The V call is TRBV2, the J call TRBJ1-6; 8 bases are a match to TRBD1. V shed 2 bases and J 9 bases; nucleotides not matched to a gene: 3. The CDR3 sequence is 14 residues long. The germline V gene encodes CDR1 SNHLY and CDR2 FYNNEI. In DNA, the CDR3 is TGTGCCAGCAGTGAACGGACAGGGTTTTCACCCCTCCACTTT. Protein product: CASSERTGFSPLHF.

The rearrangement links TRBV10-3 to TRBJ1-5; no clear D gene. The CDR3 runs to 17 residues. The germline gives CDR1 ENHRY, CDR2 SYGVKD. With 3 bases removed from V and 3 bases from J, the gap between germline ends came to 18 bases. For the CDR3, the DNA is TGTGCCATCAGTGATTTGGAGGGTCGGGCGTCCAATCAGCCCCAGCATTTT. This encodes CAISDLEGRASNQPQHF.

In this sample, this clone turned up once. Relative to the germline gene, one junction end is altered; a read error may explain this. Here the CDR3 reads CASSRASGTGGTNYGYTF. The CDR3 bases are TGTGCCAGCAGTCGCGCGAGCGGGACAGGGGGCACTAATTATGGCTACACCTTC. The chain couples TRBV6-6 to TRBJ1-2; TRBD1 aligns across 12 bases. Germline values: CDR1 MNHNY, CDR2 SVGAGI (reference sequence). This CDR3 is 18 amino acids long.